The clone carrying this TCR beta chain has at least ten counts. The antigen is not known. Original processing notes: Across clinicopathological groups, CDR3 differences served as the basis for building a distant-metastasis classifier for papillary thyroid cancer. Through MiXCR, TCRdb re-clonotyped the PCR reads. None of the V and J calls come from the authors' own analysis; TCRdb made them. The data contain 60,000 to 75,000 clones, roughly 4% of them seen just once; the ten biggest clones take up about 20%. Germline lookup yields CDR1 DFQATT and CDR2 SNEGSKA (reference sequence). V was shortened by 0 bases and J by 4 bases, with 15 bases between the two germline ends. The CDR3 extends over 15 amino acids. Thyroid surgery was performed in patients who had received no treatment beforehand. This sample was taken from a study of metastatic and nonmetastatic thyroid tumors. The wider study: Repertoires of blood and of tissue (tumor or nodule) from malignant and benign thyroid patients were compared.

General study points: Reported TCR beta diversity, measured in blood and tumor, was significantly higher for malignant thyroid tumors than for benign nodules.

The gene calls are TRBV20-1 and TRBJ2-5; the D is unclear. The material sequenced was blood. This receptor was taken from a female donor with papillary thyroid cancer or a benign thyroid nodule (not recorded which). Some clones in this sample may be carry-over from other donors' samples. The CDR3 DNA reads as TGCAGTGCTAGAGATCCCCGGGCAATACGAGAGACCCAGTACTTC. Its translation is CSARDPRAIRETQYF.